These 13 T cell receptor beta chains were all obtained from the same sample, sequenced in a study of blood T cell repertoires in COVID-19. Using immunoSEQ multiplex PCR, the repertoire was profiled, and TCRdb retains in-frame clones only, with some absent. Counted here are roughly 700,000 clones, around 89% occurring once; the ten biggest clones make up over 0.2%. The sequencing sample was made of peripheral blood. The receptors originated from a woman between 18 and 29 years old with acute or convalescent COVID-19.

This chain's CDR3 is CASYTRTGVTYEQYF. The CDR3 DNA reads TGTGCCAGCTATACAAGGACAGGGGTTACCTACGAGCAGTACTTC. The rearrangement uses TRBV6-5 and TRBJ2-7; 9 bases line up with TRBD1. Germline trimming cut 8 bases from V and 2 bases from J; bases unmatched to any gene: 10. The CDR3 loop spans 15 amino acids. Germline CDR1 reads MNHEY; CDR2 reads SVGAGI.

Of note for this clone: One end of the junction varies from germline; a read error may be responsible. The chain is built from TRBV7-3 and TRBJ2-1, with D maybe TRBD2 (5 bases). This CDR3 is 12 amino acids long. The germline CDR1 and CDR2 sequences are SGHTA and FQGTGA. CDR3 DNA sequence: TGTGCCAGAGTACGAGGTTGGGGAGAGTGGCTCTTC. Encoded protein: CARVRGWGEWLF.

This CDR3 reads CATSRDLGQGRAFF. The CDR3 nucleotides are TGTGCCACCAGCAGAGATTTAGGACAGGGTCGGGCTTTCTTT. The rearrangement links TRBV15 to TRBJ1-1, with TRBD1 identical over 8 bases. CDR1 LNHNV and CDR2 YYDKDF come from the germline V gene (reference sequence). This CDR3 is 14 amino acids long. V shed 0 bases, J shed 11 bases, and the junction held 8 bases outside the gene matches.

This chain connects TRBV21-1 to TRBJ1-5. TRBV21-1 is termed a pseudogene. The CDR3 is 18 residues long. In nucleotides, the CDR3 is TGTGCCAGCAGCAAGGACCCTTGGTCGCGGGCGAGCAATCAGCCCCAGCATTTT. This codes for CASSKDPWSRASNQPQHF.

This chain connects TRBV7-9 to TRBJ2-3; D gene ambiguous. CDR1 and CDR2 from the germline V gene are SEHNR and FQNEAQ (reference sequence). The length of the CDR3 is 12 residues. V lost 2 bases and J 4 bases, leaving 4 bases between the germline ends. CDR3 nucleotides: TGTGCCAGCAGCTTACTAGCAGATACGCAGTATTTT. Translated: CASSLLADTQYF.

The CDR3 region has the DNA TGTGCCAGCAGCTTAGTAGGGACTACGTGGTTTGAGCAGTACTTC. Translation: CASSLVGTTWFEQYF. The rearrangement uses TRBV7-2 and TRBJ2-7; 7 nucleotides match TRBD2. J gave up 7 bases and V 1 base, and 10 bases lay outside the gene matches. The CDR3 length is 15 residues. The V gene's germline CDR1 is SGHTA and CDR2 FQGNSA. Full variable domain (remainder filled in from reference TRBV7-2 and TRBJ2-7): GAGVSQSPSNKVTEKGKDVELRCDPISGHTALYWYRQSLGQGLEFLIYFQGNSAPDKSGLPSDRFSAERTGGSVSTLTIQRTQQEDSAVYLCASSLVGTTWFEQYFGPGTRLTVT.

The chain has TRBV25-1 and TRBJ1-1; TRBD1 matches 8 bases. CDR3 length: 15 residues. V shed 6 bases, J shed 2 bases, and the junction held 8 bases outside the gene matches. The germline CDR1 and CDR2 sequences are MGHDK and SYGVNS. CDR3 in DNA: TGTGCCAGCAGCGCGGTGGACAGGGCCAACACTGAAGCTTTCTTT. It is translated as CASSAVDRANTEAFF.

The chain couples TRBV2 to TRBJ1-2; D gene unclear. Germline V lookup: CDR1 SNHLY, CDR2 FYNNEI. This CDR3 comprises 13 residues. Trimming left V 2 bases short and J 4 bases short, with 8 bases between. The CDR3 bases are TGTGCCAGCAGTGAAACGGTACTCTATGGCTACACCTTC. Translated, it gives CASSETVLYGYTF.

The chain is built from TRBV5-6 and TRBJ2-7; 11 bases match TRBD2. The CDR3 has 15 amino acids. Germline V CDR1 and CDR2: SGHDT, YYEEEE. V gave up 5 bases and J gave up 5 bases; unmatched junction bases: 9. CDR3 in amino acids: CASRVSGGALHEQYF. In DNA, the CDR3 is TGTGCCAGCAGAGTTAGCGGGGGGGCCCTCCACGAGCAGTACTTC.

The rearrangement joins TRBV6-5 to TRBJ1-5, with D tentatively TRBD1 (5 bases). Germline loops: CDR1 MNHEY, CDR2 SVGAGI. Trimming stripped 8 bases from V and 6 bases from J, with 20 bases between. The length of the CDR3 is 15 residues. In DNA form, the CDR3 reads TGTGCCAGCGCCACCGGGGGAGGGTCGCGTCAGCCCCAGCATTTT. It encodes CASATGGGSRQPQHF.

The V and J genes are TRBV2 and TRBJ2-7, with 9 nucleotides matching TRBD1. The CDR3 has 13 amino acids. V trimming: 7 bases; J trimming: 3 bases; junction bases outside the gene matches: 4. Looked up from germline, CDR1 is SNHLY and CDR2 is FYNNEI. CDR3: CASKRTGVYEQYF. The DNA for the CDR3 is TGTGCCAGCAAGCGGACAGGGGTCTACGAGCAGTACTTC.

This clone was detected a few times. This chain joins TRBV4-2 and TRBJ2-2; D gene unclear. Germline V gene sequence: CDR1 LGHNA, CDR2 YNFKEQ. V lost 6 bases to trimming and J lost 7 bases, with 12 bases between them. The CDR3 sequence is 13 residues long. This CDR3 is CASSPVSGGELFF. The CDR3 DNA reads TGTGCCAGCAGTCCAGTTTCGGGCGGGGAGCTGTTTTTT.

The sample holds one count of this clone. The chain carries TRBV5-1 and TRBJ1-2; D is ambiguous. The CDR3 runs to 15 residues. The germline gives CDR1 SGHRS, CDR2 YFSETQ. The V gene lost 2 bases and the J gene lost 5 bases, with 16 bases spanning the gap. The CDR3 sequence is CASSFGSEVLYGYTF. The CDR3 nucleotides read TGCGCCAGCAGCTTCGGAAGCGAGGTTCTATATGGCTACACCTTC.